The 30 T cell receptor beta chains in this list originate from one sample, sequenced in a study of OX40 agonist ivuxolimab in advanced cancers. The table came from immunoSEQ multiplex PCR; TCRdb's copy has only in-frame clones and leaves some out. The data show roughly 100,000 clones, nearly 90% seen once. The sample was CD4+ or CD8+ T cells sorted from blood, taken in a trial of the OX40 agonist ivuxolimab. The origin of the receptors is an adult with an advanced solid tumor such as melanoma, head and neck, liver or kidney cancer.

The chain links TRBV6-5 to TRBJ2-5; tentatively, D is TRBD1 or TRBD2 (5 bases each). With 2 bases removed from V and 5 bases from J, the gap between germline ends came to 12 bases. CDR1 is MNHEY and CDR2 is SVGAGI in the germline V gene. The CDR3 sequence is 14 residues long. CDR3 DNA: TGTGCCAGCAGTTACGGGGGTAATAGGGAGACCCAGTACTTC. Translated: CASSYGGNRETQYF.

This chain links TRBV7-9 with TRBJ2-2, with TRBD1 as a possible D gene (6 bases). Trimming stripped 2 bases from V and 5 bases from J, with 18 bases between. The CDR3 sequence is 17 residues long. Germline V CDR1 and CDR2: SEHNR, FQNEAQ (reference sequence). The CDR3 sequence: CASSLSRTVVRTGELFF. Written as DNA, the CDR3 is TGTGCCAGCAGCTTATCTCGGACAGTCGTCAGAACCGGGGAGCTGTTTTTT. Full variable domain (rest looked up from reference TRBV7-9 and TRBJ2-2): DTGVSQNPRHKITKRGQNVTFRCDPISEHNRLYWYRQTLGQGPEFLTYFQNEAQLEKSRLLSDRFSAERPKGSFSTLEIQRTEQGDSAMYLCASSLSRTVVRTGELFFGEGSRLTVL.

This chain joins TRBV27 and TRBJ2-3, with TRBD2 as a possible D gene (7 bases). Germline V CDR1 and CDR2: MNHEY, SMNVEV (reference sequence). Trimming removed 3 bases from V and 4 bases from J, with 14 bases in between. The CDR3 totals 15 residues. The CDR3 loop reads CASSFRGAEPDTQYF. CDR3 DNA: TGTGCCAGCAGTTTTCGGGGGGCCGAACCAGATACGCAGTATTTT.

For the CDR3, the DNA is TGTGCCATCAGTGCTAGCGGGAGGCTGAACACCGGGGAGCTGTTTTTT. It translates to CAISASGRLNTGELFF. The chain is built from TRBV10-3 and TRBJ2-2, with 11 bases that match TRBD2. In germline, CDR1 is ENHRY, CDR2 SYGVKD. V was pared by 4 bases and J by 1 base, with 2 bases of the junction left unmatched. This CDR3 spans 16 amino acids.

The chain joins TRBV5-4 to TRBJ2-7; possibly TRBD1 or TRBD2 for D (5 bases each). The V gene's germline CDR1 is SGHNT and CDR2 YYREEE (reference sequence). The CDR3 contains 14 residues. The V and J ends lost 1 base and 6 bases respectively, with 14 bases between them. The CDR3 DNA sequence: TGTGCCAGCAGCTTGCAGGGACCGGCGGGCGAGCAGTACTTC. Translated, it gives CASSLQGPAGEQYF. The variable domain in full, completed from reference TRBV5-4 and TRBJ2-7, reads ETGVTQSPTHLIKTRGQQVTLRCSSQSGHNTVSWYQQALGQGPQFIFQYYREEENGRGNFPPRFSGLQFPNYSSELNVNALELDDSALYLCASSLQGPAGEQYFGPGTRLTVT.

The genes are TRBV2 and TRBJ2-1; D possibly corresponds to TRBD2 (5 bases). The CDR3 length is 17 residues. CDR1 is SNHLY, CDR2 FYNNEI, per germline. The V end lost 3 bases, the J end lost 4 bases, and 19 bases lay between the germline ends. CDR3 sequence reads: CASSDSRVPPPYNEQFF. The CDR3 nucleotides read TGTGCCAGCAGTGATTCGCGGGTCCCGCCCCCGTACAATGAGCAGTTCTTC. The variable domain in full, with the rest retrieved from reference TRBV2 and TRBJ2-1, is EPEVTQTPSHQVTQMGQEVILRCVPISNHLYFYWYRQILGQKVEFLVSFYNNEISEKSEIFDDQFSVERPDGSNFTLKIRSTKLEDSAMYFCASSDSRVPPPYNEQFFGPGTRLTVL.

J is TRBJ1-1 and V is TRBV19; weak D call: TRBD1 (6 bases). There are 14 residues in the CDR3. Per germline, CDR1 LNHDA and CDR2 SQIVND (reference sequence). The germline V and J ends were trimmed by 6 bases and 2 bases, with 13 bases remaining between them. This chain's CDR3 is CASRTTGSNTEAFF. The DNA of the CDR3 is TGTGCCAGTAGAACCACAGGGAGTAACACTGAAGCTTTCTTT.

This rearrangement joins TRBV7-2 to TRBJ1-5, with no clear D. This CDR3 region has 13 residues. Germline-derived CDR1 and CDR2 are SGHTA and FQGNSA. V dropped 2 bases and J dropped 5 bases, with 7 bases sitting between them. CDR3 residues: CASSLLRDQPQHF. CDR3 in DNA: TGTGCCAGCAGCTTATTAAGGGATCAGCCCCAGCATTTT.

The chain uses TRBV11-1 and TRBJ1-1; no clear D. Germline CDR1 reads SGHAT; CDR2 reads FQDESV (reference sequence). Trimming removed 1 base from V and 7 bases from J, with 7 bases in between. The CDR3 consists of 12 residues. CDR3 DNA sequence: TGTGCCAGCAGCTTAGGAGTTGTTGAAGCTTTCTTT. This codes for CASSLGVVEAFF.

The CDR3 DNA reads as TGTGCCAGCAGCTTGGGTTCTGCCTACACTGAAGCTTTCTTT. It translates to CASSLGSAYTEAFF. The rearrangement links TRBV5-4 to TRBJ1-1; D unclear. The CDR3 sequence is 14 residues long. The germline V and J ends were trimmed by 0 bases and 3 bases, with 9 bases remaining between them. Germline values: CDR1 SGHNT, CDR2 YYREEE (reference sequence).

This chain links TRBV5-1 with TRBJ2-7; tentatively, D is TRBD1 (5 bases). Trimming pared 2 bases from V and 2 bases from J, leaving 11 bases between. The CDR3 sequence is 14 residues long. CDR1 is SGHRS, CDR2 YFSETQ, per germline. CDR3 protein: CASSFLPGPYEQYF. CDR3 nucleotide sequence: TGCGCCAGCAGCTTCCTCCCAGGGCCCTACGAGCAGTACTTC. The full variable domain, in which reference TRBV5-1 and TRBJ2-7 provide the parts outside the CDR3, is KAGVTQTPRYLIKTRGQQVTLSCSPISGHRSVSWYQQTPGQGLQFLFEYFSETQRNKGNFPGRFSGRQFSNSRSEMNVSTLELGDSALYLCASSFLPGPYEQYFGPGTRLTVT.

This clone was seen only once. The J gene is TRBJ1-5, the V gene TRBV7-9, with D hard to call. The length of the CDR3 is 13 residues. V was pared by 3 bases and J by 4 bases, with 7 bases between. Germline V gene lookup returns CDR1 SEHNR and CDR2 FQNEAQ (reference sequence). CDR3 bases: TGTGCCAGCAGCTTTCTGGGGAATCAGCCCCAGCATTTT. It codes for CASSFLGNQPQHF.

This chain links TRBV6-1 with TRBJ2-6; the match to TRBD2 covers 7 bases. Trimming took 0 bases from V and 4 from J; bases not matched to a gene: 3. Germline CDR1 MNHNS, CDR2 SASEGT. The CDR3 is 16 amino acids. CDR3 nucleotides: TGTGCCAGCAGTGAAGCAGCGGGGACCGGGGCCAACGTCCTGACTTTC. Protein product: CASSEAAGTGANVLTF.

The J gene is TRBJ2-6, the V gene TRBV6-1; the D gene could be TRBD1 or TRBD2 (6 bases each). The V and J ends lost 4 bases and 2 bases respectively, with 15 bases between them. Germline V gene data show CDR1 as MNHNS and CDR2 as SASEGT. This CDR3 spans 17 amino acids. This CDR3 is CASSVRRGVPGANVLTF. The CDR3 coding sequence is TGTGCCAGCAGTGTTAGGAGGGGGGTACCTGGGGCCAACGTCCTGACTTTC.

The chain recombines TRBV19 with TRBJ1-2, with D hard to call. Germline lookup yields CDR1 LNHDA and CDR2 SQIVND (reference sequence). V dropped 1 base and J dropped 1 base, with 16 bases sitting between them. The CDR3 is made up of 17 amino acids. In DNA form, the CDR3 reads TGTGCCAGTAGTATAGCGGCGGGGTGGTCCGGTAACTATGGCTACACCTTC. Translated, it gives CASSIAAGWSGNYGYTF. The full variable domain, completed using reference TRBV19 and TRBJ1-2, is DGGITQSPKYLFRKEGQNVTLSCEQNLNHDAMYWYRQDPGQGLRLIYYSQIVNDFQKGDIAEGYSVSREKKESFPLTVTSAQKNPTAFYLCASSIAAGWSGNYGYTFGSGTRLTVV.

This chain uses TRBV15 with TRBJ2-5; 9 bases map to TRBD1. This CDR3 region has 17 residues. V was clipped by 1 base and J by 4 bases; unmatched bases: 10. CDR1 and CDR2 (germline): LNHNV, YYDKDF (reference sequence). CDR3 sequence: CATSRAGGTGRIETQYF. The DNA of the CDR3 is TGTGCCACCAGCAGAGCTGGGGGGACAGGGCGTATAGAGACCCAGTACTTC.

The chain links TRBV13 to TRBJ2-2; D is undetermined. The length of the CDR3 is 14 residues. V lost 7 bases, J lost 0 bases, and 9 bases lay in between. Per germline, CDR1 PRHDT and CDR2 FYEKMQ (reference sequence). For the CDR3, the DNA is TGTGCCAGCAAGCAAGGGCCGAACACCGGGGAGCTGTTTTTT. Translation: CASKQGPNTGELFF.

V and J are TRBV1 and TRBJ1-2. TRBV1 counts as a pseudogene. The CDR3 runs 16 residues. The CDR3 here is CTSRHSGVRKTYGYTF. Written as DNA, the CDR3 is TGCACCAGCAGGCATTCGGGTGTGCGAAAGACCTATGGCTACACCTTC.

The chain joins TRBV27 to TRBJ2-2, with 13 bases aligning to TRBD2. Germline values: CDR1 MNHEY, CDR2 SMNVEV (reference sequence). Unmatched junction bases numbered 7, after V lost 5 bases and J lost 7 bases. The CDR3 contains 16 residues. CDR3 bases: TGTGCCAGCAGTCACGGGACTAGCGGGATGGGCGGGGAGCTGTTTTTT. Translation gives CASSHGTSGMGGELFF.

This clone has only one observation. CDR3 protein: CASSLPGQGSETQYF. The CDR3 DNA reads TGTGCCAGCAGTTTACCGGGACAGGGTTCAGAGACCCAGTACTTC. This chain links TRBV6-5 with TRBJ2-5; 9 bases map to TRBD1. There are 15 residues in the CDR3. The germline V gene encodes CDR1 MNHEY and CDR2 SVGAGI. The V segment lost 4 bases and the J segment 4 bases; nucleotides outside the gene matches: 7.

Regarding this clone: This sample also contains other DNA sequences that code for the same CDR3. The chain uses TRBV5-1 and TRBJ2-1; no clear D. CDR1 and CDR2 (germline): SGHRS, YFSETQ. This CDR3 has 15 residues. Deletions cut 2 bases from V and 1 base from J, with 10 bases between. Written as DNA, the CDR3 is TGCGCCAGCAGCTTAGAAGGGTCTTCCTACAATGAGCAGTTCTTC. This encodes CASSLEGSSYNEQFF.

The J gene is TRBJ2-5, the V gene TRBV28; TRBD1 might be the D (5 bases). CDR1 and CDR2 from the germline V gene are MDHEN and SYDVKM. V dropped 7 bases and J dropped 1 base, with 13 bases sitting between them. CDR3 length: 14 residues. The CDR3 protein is CASIGVGFQETQYF. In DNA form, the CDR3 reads TGTGCCAGCATAGGGGTAGGCTTCCAAGAGACCCAGTACTTC.

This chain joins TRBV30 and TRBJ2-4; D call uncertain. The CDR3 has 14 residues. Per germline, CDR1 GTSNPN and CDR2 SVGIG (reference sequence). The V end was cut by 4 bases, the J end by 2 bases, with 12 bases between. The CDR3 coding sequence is TGTGCCTGGACCCCTCGGTCGTCCAAAAACATTCAGTACTTC. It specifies CAWTPRSSKNIQYF.

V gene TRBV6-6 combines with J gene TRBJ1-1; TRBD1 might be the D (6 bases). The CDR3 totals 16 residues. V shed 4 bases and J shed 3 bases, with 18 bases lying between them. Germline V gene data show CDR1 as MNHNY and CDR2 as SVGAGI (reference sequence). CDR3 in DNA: TGTGCCAGCAGTTCGGGGGCGCGTAAGATAGACACTGAAGCTTTCTTT. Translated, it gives CASSSGARKIDTEAFF.

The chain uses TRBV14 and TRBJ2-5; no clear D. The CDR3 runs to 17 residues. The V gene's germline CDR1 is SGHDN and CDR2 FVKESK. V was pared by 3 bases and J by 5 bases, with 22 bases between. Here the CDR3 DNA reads TGTGCCAGCAGCCAGGGGAAATTAGCTTCCAGCGCGGAGACCCAGTACTTC. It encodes CASSQGKLASSAETQYF.

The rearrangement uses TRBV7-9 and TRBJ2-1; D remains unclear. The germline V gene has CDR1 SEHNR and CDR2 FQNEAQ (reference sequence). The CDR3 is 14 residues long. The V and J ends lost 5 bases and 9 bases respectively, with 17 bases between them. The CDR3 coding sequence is TGTGCCAGCAGCGTGGTGGAGATCTACGGTGAGCAGTTCTTC. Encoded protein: CASSVVEIYGEQFF. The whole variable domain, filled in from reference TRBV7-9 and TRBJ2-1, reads DTGVSQNPRHKITKRGQNVTFRCDPISEHNRLYWYRQTLGQGPEFLTYFQNEAQLEKSRLLSDRFSAERPKGSFSTLEIQRTEQGDSAMYLCASSVVEIYGEQFFGPGTRLTVL.

The CDR3 here is CASSGQVSGTDTQYF. CDR3 sequence (DNA): TGTGCCAGCAGCGGGCAAGTCTCGGGCACAGATACGCAGTATTTT. The chain recombines TRBV6-5 with TRBJ2-3; D gene ambiguous. This CDR3 has 15 residues. Trimming pared 6 bases from V and 1 base from J, leaving 14 bases between. Germline CDR1 reads MNHEY; CDR2 reads SVGAGI.

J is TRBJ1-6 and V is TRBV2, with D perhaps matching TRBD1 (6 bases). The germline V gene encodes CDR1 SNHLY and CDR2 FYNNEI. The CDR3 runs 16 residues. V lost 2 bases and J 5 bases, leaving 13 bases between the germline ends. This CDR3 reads CASSELGGQNNSPLHF. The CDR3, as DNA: TGTGCCAGCAGTGAATTGGGGGGGCAGAATAATTCACCCCTCCACTTT.

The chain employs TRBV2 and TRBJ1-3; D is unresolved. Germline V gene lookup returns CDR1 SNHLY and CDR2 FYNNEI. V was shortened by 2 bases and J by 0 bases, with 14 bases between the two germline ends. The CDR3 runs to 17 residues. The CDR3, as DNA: TGTGCCAGCAGTGAACGGGCCGCGCGGCTCTCTGGAAACACCATATATTTT. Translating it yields CASSERAARLSGNTIYF.

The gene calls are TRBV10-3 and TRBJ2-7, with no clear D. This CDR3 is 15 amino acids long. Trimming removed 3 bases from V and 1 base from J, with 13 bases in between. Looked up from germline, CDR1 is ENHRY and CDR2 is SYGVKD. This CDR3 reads CAISEGPGSSYEQYF. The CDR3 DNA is TGTGCCATCAGTGAAGGCCCAGGATCATCCTACGAGCAGTACTTC.